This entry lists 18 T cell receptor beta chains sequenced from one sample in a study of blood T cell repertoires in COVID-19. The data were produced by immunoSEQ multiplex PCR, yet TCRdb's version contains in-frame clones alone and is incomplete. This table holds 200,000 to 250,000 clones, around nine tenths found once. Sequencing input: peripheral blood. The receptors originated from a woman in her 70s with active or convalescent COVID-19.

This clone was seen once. The CDR3 DNA reads as TGCACCGTTCCAACTAATGAAAAACTGTTTTTT. Its protein is CTVPTNEKLFF. The chain has TRBV20-1 and TRBJ1-4; D not resolved. The CDR3 has 11 amino acids. Per the germline V gene, CDR1 is DFQATT and CDR2 is SNEGSKA (reference sequence).

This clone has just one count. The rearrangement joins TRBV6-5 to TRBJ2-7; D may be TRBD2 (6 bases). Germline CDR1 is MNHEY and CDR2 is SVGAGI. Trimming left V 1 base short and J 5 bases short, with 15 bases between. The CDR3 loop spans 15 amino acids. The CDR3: CASSYLGVRRDEQYF. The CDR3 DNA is TGTGCCAGCAGTTACTTAGGGGTTCGGAGGGACGAGCAGTACTTC.

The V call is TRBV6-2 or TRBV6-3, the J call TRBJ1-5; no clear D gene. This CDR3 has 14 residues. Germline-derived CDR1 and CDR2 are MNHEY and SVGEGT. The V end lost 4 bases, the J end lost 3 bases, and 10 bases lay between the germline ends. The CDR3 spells CASSSRVHNQPQHF. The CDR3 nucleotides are TGTGCCAGCAGTTCGAGGGTGCACAATCAGCCCCAGCATTTT.

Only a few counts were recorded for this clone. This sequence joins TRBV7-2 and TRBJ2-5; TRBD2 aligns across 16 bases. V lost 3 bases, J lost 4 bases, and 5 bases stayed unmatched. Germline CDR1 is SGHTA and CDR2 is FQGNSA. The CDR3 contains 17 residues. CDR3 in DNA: TGTGCCAGCAGCTTGGGACTAGCGGGGGGGCTGGGAGAGACCCAGTACTTC. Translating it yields CASSLGLAGGLGETQYF.

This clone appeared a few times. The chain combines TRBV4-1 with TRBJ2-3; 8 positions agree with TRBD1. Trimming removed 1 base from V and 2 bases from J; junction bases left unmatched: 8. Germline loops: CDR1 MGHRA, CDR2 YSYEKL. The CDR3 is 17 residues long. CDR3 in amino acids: CASSQAGTGTVTDTQYF. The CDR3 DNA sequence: TGCGCCAGCAGCCAAGCCGGGACAGGAACTGTCACAGATACGCAGTATTTT.

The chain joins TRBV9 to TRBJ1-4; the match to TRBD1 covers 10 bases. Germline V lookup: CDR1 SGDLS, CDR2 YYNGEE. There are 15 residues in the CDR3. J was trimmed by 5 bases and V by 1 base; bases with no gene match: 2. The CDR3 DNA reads TGTGCCAGCAGCGTACAGGGACAGGGGAATGAAAAACTGTTTTTT. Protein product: CASSVQGQGNEKLFF.

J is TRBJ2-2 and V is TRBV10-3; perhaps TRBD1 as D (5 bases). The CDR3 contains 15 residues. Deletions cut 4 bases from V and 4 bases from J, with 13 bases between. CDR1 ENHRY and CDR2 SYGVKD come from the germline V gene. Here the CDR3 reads CAISAIRVGTGELFF. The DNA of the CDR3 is TGTGCCATCAGTGCCATCAGGGTTGGCACCGGGGAGCTGTTTTTT.

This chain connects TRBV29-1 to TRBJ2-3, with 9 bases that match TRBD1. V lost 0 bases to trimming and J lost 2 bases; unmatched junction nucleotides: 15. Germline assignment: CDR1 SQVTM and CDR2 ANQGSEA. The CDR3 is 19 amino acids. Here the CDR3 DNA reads TGCAGCGTTGAAGATTCTTGGAGGGTTGGACAGGGGAACACAGATACGCAGTATTTT. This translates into CSVEDSWRVGQGNTDTQYF.

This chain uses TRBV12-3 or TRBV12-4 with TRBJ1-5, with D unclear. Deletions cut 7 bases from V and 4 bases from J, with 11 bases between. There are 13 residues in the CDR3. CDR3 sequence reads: CASTRNLNQPQHF. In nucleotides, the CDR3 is TGTGCCAGCACCAGGAACCTTAATCAGCCCCAGCATTTT.

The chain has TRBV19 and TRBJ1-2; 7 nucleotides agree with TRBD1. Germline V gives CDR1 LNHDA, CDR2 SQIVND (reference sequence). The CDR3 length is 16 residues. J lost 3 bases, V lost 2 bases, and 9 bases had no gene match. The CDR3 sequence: CASSIKRDSVYYGYTF. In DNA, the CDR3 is TGTGCCAGTAGTATAAAACGGGACAGCGTTTACTATGGCTACACCTTC.

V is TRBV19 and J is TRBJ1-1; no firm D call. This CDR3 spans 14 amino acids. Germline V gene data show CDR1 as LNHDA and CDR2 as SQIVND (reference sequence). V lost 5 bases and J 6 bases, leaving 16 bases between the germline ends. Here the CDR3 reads CASSLTLGQAEAFF. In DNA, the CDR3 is TGTGCCAGTAGTTTAACTCTCGGTCAGGCTGAAGCTTTCTTT. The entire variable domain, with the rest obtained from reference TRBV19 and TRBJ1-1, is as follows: DGGITQSPKYLFRKEGQNVTLSCEQNLNHDAMYWYRQDPGQGLRLIYYSQIVNDFQKGDIAEGYSVSREKKESFPLTVTSAQKNPTAFYLCASSLTLGQAEAFFGQGTRLTVV.

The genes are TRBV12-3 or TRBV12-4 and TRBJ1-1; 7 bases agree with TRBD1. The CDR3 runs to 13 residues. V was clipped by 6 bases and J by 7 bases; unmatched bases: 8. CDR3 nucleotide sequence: TGTGCCAGCAGAACAGGGGCAGCCGGTGAAGCTTTCTTT. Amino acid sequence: CASRTGAAGEAFF.

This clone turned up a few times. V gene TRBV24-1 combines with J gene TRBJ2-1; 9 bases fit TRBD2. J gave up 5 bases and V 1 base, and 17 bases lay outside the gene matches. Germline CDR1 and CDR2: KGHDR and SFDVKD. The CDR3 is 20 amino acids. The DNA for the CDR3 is TGTGCCACCAGTGATTTTTCTGGGCGGGGGGGCCTCCCGAGAAACAATGAGCAGTTCTTC. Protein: CATSDFSGRGGLPRNNEQFF.

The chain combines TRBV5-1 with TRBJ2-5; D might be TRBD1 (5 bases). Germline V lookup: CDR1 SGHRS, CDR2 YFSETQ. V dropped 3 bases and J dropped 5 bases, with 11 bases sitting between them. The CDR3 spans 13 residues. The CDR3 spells CASSWTYRETQYF. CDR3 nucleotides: TGCGCCAGCAGCTGGACATACCGCGAGACCCAGTACTTC.

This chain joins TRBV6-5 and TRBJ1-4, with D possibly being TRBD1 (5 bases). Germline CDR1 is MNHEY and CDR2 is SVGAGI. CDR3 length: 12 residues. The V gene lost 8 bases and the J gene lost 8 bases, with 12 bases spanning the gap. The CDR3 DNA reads TGTGCCAGCGGGGCCTTTGTGGAAAAACTGTTTTTT. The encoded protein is CASGAFVEKLFF.

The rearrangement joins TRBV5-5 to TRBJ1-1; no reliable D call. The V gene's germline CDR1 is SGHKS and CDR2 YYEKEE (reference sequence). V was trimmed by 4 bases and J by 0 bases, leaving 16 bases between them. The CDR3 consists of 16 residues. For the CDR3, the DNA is TGTGCCAGCAGCCCGATCTACAGTGTCTTGAACACTGAAGCTTTCTTT. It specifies CASSPIYSVLNTEAFF.

The CDR3 loop reads CASSLASYTDTQYF. In DNA, the CDR3 is TGTGCCAGCAGTCTAGCGAGCTACACAGATACGCAGTATTTT. This chain uses TRBV7-2 with TRBJ2-3; a weak D match, TRBD2 (6 bases). The CDR3 is made up of 14 amino acids. Germline V gives CDR1 SGHTA, CDR2 FQGNSA. The V end lost 6 bases, the J end lost 2 bases, and 12 bases lay between the germline ends.

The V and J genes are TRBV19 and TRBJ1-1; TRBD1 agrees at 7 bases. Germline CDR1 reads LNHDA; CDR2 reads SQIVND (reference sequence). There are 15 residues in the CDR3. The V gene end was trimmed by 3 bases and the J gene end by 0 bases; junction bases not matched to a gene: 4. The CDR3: CASSIRQGMNTEAFF. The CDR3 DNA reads TGTGCCAGTAGTATCCGACAGGGCATGAACACTGAAGCTTTCTTT.